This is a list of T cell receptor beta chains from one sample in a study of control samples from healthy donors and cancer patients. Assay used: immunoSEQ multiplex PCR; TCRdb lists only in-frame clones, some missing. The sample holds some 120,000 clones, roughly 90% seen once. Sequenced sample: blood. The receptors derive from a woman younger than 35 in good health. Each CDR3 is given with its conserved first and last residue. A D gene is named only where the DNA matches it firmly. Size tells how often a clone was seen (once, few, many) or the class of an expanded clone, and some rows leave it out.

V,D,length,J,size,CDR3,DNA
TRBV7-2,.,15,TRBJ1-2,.,CASSLGPGLNYGYTF,TGTGCCAGCAGCTTAGGTCCGGGACTTAACTATGGCTACACCTTC
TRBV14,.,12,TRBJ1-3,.,CASSRRGNTIYF,TGTGCCAGCAGTAGGCGGGGGAACACCATATATTTT
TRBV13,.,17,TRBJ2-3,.,CASSPRLRGMGTDTQYF,TGTGCCAGCAGCCCACGTTTGCGGGGTATGGGCACAGATACGCAGTATTTT
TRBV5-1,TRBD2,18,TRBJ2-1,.,CASSPGGSGRAWANEQFF,TGCGCCAGCAGCCCCGGGGGTAGCGGGAGGGCCTGGGCCAATGAGCAGTTCTTC
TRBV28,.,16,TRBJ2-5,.,CASSLRRLYRAETQYF,TGTGCCAGCAGTTTACGCCGACTCTACAGGGCAGAGACCCAGTACTTC
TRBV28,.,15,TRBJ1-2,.,CASSLTTRTSYGYTF,TGTGCCAGCAGTTTGACCACCCGGACTTCCTATGGCTACACCTTC
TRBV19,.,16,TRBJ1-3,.,CASTPPGHLSGNTIYF,TGTGCCAGTACTCCTCCGGGACACCTCTCTGGAAACACCATATATTTT
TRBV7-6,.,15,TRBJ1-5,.,CASSLAGRVIQPQHF,TGTGCCAGCAGCTTAGCGGGCAGGGTGATTCAGCCCCAGCATTTT
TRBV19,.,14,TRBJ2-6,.,CASMSLSGANVLTF,TGTGCCAGTATGAGCCTCTCTGGGGCCAACGTCCTGACTTTC
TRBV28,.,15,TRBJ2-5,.,CASSSTSGLLETQYF,TGTGCCAGCAGTTCAACCTCAGGTTTACTGGAGACCCAGTACTTC
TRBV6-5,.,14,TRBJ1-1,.,CASSFGGYDTEAFF,TGTGCCAGCAGTTTTGGAGGGTACGACACTGAAGCTTTCTTT
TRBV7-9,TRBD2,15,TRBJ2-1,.,CASSLLAGVYNEQFF,TGTGCCAGCAGCTTACTAGCGGGGGTTTACAATGAGCAGTTCTTC
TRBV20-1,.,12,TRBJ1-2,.,CSASAGSYGYTF,TGCAGTGCTAGTGCGGGGAGCTATGGCTACACCTTC
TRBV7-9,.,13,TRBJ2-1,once,CASSLGGTNEQFF,TGTGCCAGCAGCTTAGGTGGGACTAATGAGCAGTTCTTC
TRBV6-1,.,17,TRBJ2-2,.,CASSEALSSRNTGELFF,TGTGCCAGCAGTGAAGCGCTTTCGTCCAGGAACACCGGGGAGCTGTTTTTT
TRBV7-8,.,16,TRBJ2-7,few,CASSYSREVSYYEQYF,TGTGCCAGCAGCTACTCTAGGGAGGTGAGCTACTACGAGCAGTACTTC
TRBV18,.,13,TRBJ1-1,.,CASSPPSNTEAFF,TGTGCCAGCTCACCACCAAGCAACACTGAAGCTTTCTTT
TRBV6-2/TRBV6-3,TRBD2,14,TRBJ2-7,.,CASSYPGGLYEQYF,TGTGCCAGCAGTTACCCGGGGGGGCTCTACGAGCAGTACTTC
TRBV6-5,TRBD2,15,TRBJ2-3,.,CASSYYSGGGDTQYF,TGTGCCAGCAGTTACTATAGCGGGGGCGGAGATACGCAGTATTTT
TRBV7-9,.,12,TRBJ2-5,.,CASSLDSGTQYF,TGTGCCAGCAGCCTGGACAGCGGGACCCAGTACTTC
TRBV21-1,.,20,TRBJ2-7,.,CASSKALILRFCGSAYEQYF,TGTGCCAGCAGCAAAGCGCTGATACTTCGTTTTTGCGGGAGCGCCTACGAGCAGTACTTC
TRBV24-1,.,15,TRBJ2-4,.,CATSDTGPLGNIQYF,TGTGCCACCAGTGATACCGGACCCTTGGGCAACATTCAGTACTTC